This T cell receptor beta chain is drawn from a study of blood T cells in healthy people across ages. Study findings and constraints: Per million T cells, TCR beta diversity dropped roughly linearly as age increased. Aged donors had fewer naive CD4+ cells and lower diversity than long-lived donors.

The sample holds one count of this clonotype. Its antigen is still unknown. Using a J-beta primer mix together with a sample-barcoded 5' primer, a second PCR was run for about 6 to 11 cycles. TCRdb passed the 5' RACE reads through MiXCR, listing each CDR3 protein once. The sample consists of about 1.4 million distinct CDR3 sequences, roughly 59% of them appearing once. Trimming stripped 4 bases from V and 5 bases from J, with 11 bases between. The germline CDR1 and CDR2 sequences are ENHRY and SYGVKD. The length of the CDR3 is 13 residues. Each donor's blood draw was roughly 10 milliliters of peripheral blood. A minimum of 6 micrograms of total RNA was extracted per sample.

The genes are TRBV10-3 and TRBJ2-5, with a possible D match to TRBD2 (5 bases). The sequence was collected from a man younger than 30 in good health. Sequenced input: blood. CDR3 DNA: TGTGCCATCAGTGCGGGGTTAGAGGAGACCCAGTACTTC. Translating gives CAISAGLEETQYF.